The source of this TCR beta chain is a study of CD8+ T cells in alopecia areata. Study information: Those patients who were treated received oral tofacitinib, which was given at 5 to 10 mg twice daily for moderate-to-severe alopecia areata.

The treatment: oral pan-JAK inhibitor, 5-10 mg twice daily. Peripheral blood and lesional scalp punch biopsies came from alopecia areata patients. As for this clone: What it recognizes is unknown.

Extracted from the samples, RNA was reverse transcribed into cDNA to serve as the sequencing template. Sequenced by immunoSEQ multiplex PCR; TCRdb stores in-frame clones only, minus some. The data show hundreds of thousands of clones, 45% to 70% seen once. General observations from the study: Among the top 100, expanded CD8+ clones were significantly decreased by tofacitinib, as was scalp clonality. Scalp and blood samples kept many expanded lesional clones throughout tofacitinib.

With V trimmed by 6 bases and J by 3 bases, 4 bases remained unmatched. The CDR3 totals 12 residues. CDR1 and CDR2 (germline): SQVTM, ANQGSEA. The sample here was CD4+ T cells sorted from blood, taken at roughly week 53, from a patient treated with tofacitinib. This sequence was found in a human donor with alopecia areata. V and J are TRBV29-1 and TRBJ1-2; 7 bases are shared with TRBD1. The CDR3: CSVRDSYYGYTF. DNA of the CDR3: TGCAGCGTGCGGGACAGCTACTATGGCTACACCTTC.